One TCR beta chain is described in this entry. Its antigen is not known. The source of the sample is a study of OX40 agonist ivuxolimab in advanced cancers. General study findings and limits: Researchers did not establish what antigens the expanded peripheral T cells target.

CDR3 length: 14 amino acids. V was shortened by 6 bases and J by 0 bases, with 9 bases between the two germline ends. Per germline, CDR1 MNHNY and CDR2 SVGAGI (reference sequence). Here immunoSEQ multiplex PCR was the method, and the copy in TCRdb shows in-frame clones only, minus some. The sample has 35,000 to 45,000 clones, about 90% seen once. The source of this sequence is an adult with an advanced solid tumor such as melanoma, head and neck, liver or kidney cancer. The specimen was CD4+ or CD8+ T cells sorted from blood, collected in a trial of the OX40 agonist ivuxolimab. The rearrangement links TRBV6-6 to TRBJ1-3; the D is unclear. The CDR3 region is CASSQTPSGNTIYF. The CDR3 DNA follows: TGTGCCAGCAGCCAGACACCCTCTGGAAACACCATATATTTT.